The rows below give T cell receptor beta chains drawn from one sample of a study of cytomegalovirus exposure and HLA in healthy donors. Method: immunoSEQ multiplex PCR; TCRdb's copy keeps in-frame clones and lacks some. The profile shows 75,000 to 100,000 clones, about two thirds of them singletons. Sequencing used PBMCs. These receptor sequences come from a man in his 60s in good health and CMV-seronegative. The CDR3 runs from the conserved cysteine through the conserved F or W. Each record gives: V gene, J gene, CDR3 protein.

v_call: TRBV9; j_call: TRBJ2-2; cdr3_aa: CASSGPGRSGELFF
v_call: TRBV5-1; j_call: TRBJ2-7; cdr3_aa: CASSLGLAGGPESYEQYF
v_call: TRBV28; j_call: TRBJ1-5; cdr3_aa: CASWGQGRQPQHF
v_call: TRBV25-1; j_call: TRBJ2-7; cdr3_aa: CASSEPGGPSYEQYF
v_call: TRBV19; j_call: TRBJ1-1; cdr3_aa: CASSIGRANTEAFF
v_call: TRBV11-2; j_call: TRBJ2-1; cdr3_aa: CASSLDVRGRFYNEQFF
v_call: TRBV21-1; j_call: TRBJ2-7; cdr3_aa: CASSKAPSGGFYEQYF
v_call: TRBV5-5; j_call: TRBJ2-1; cdr3_aa: CASSFGGRRNEQFF
v_call: TRBV19; j_call: TRBJ2-1; cdr3_aa: CASSIRATGVDNEQFF
v_call: TRBV29-1; j_call: TRBJ2-3; cdr3_aa: CSVDGQGTDTQYF
v_call: TRBV5-1; j_call: TRBJ1-3; cdr3_aa: CASSGQHSGNTIYF
v_call: TRBV7-2; j_call: TRBJ1-4; cdr3_aa: CASSLVRAGGEKLFF
v_call: TRBV11-2; j_call: TRBJ1-4; cdr3_aa: CASSLGTGANFLNEKLFF
v_call: TRBV6-5; j_call: TRBJ1-1; cdr3_aa: CASSYGFRDWNTEAFF
v_call: TRBV14; j_call: TRBJ2-7; cdr3_aa: CASSPGTGGAEQYF
v_call: TRBV11-2; j_call: TRBJ1-2; cdr3_aa: CASSLAGDYGYTF
v_call: TRBV7-2; j_call: TRBJ2-5; cdr3_aa: CASSLVVGRTGGWETQYF
v_call: TRBV11-2; j_call: TRBJ1-2; cdr3_aa: CASGDRVTGGYTF
v_call: TRBV25-1; j_call: TRBJ2-2; cdr3_aa: CASRGAGGPTGELFF
v_call: TRBV30; j_call: TRBJ1-1; cdr3_aa: CAWSPGSSEAFF
v_call: TRBV5-1; j_call: TRBJ2-2; cdr3_aa: CASSLDGTGNTGELFF
v_call: TRBV7-2; j_call: TRBJ2-3; cdr3_aa: CASSLEFSRGAASTDTQYF
v_call: TRBV5-1; j_call: TRBJ2-1; cdr3_aa: CASASGDADNEQFF
v_call: TRBV5-1; j_call: TRBJ1-1; cdr3_aa: CATSRDGQGQGTEAFF
v_call: TRBV6-5; j_call: TRBJ2-1; cdr3_aa: CASKLGGVDNEQFF
v_call: TRBV6-6; j_call: TRBJ1-2; cdr3_aa: CASSYSRGYTF
v_call: TRBV14; j_call: TRBJ2-1; cdr3_aa: CASSQGLEREQFF
v_call: TRBV11-3; j_call: TRBJ2-3; cdr3_aa: CASSKQGMGDTQYF
v_call: TRBV28; j_call: TRBJ1-1; cdr3_aa: CASSLYRGLGTEAFF
v_call: TRBV29-1; j_call: TRBJ2-5; cdr3_aa: CSGRSSRETQYF
v_call: TRBV29-1; j_call: TRBJ2-7; cdr3_aa: CSVEVDRGYEQYF
v_call: TRBV6-6; j_call: TRBJ1-1; cdr3_aa: CASRGEGAIYTEAFF
v_call: TRBV30; j_call: TRBJ1-2; cdr3_aa: CAWSVGGDGYTF
v_call: TRBV9; j_call: TRBJ2-1; cdr3_aa: CASSVVLSGTYNEQFF
v_call: TRBV9; j_call: TRBJ1-1; cdr3_aa: CASSASGVGSTEAFF
v_call: TRBV10-2; j_call: TRBJ2-3; cdr3_aa: CASSPNLRTDTQYF
v_call: TRBV7-9; j_call: TRBJ2-3; cdr3_aa: CASSLRGATQYF
v_call: TRBV6-6; j_call: TRBJ2-1; cdr3_aa: CASSNDGLVGGEQFF
v_call: TRBV4-3; j_call: TRBJ1-2; cdr3_aa: CASSGRGGPANYGYTF
v_call: TRBV7-8; j_call: TRBJ2-1; cdr3_aa: CASSTTSRLNEQFF
v_call: TRBV11-2; j_call: TRBJ1-4; cdr3_aa: CASSTEIMNEKLFF
v_call: TRBV19; j_call: TRBJ2-7; cdr3_aa: CASSTGTGGYEQYF
v_call: TRBV5-1; j_call: TRBJ2-7; cdr3_aa: CASSSGQDSYEQYF
v_call: TRBV9; j_call: TRBJ1-1; cdr3_aa: CASSLGGQGKPEAFF
v_call: TRBV9; j_call: TRBJ2-1; cdr3_aa: CASSVEPGGPYNEQFF
v_call: TRBV4-3; j_call: TRBJ2-3; cdr3_aa: CASSQGLKSADTQYF
v_call: TRBV28; j_call: TRBJ2-5; cdr3_aa: CASTLSGHPGGGHAYQETQYF
v_call: TRBV9; j_call: TRBJ1-3; cdr3_aa: CASSVIAGSGNTIYF
v_call: TRBV9; j_call: TRBJ2-3; cdr3_aa: CASSVEVSGSAPGLTDTQYF
v_call: TRBV6-5; j_call: TRBJ2-3; cdr3_aa: CASSLSGSSADTQYF
v_call: TRBV4-3; j_call: TRBJ2-3; cdr3_aa: CASSQGLAGLGTDTQYF
v_call: TRBV6-1; j_call: TRBJ1-5; cdr3_aa: CASSQGRASNQPQHF
v_call: TRBV5-1; j_call: TRBJ2-3; cdr3_aa: CASSLYAGTGVPDTQYF
v_call: TRBV6-5; j_call: TRBJ1-2; cdr3_aa: CASNKISSDYGYTF
v_call: TRBV7-2; j_call: TRBJ2-7; cdr3_aa: CASSLPGTYEQYF